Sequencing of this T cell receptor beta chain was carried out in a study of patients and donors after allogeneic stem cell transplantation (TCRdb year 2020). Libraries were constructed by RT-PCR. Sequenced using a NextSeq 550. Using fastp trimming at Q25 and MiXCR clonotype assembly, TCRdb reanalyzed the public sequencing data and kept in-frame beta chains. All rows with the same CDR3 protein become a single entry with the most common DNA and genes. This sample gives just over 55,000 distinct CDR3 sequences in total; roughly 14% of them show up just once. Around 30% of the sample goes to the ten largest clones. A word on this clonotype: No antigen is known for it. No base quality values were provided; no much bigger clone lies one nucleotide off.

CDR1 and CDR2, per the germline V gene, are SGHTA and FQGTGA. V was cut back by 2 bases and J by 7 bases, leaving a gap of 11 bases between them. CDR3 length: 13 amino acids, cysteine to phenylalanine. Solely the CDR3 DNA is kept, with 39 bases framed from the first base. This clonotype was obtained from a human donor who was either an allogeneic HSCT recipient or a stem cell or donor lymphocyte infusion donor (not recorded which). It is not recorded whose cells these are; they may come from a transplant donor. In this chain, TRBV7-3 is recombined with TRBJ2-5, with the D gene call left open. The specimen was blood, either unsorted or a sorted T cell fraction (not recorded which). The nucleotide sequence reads TGTGCCAGCAGCTTACTAAATGGTGGGACCCAGTACTTC. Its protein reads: CASSLLNGGTQYF.